Presented here are 16 T cell receptor beta chains from one specimen sequenced in a study of early T cells in non-severe SARS-CoV-2 infection. TCRdb re-analysed the 5' RACE reads in MiXCR, keeping a single row per CDR3 protein. The sample consists of over 90,000 distinct CDR3 sequences, over 10% of them appearing once. The sample comprised whole blood. These TCRs come from an adult who was a healthcare worker with PCR-confirmed SARS-CoV-2 infection or an uninfected control (not recorded which).

This clonotype has at least ten counts. V is TRBV11-2 and J is TRBJ1-3, with TRBD1 as a possible D gene (5 bases). CDR3 length equals 14 residues. V shed 5 bases and J shed 3 bases, with 11 bases lying between them. Germline CDR1 SGHAT, CDR2 FQNNGV. CDR3 nucleotides: TGTGCCAGCAGCCCGGGGACTGTTGGAAACACCATATATTTT. Its protein is CASSPGTVGNTIYF.

The chain has TRBV6-6 and TRBJ2-3, with D possibly matching TRBD2 (5 bases). V was trimmed by 6 bases and J by 0 bases, leaving 13 bases between them. Germline CDR1 is MNHNY and CDR2 is SVGAGI (reference sequence). This CDR3 has 15 amino acids. CDR3: CASRDFVTSTDTQYF. The DNA of the CDR3 is TGTGCCAGCAGGGACTTTGTAACTAGCACAGATACGCAGTATTTT.

This clonotype was seen ten or more times. The chain uses TRBV7-9 and TRBJ2-7; D is perhaps TRBD1 (6 bases). Trimming took off 5 bases at V and 3 bases at J, with 17 bases between the two ends. The germline CDR1 and CDR2 sequences are SEHNR and FQNEAQ (reference sequence). This CDR3 contains 15 residues. The CDR3 DNA reads as TGTGCCAGCAGCAATTCGGGACAAGGACACTACGAGCAGTACTTC. It specifies CASSNSGQGHYEQYF.

This clonotype was detected many times. The chain employs TRBV5-1 and TRBJ2-1; 14 nucleotides match TRBD2. The V and J ends lost 4 bases and 3 bases, in that order; junction bases with no gene match: 3. The CDR3 length is 16 residues. Looked up from germline, CDR1 is SGHRS and CDR2 is YFSETQ. CDR3 sequence (DNA): TGCGCCAGCAGCAGGGGACTAGCGGGAGTCTACAATGAGCAGTTCTTC. It translates to CASSRGLAGVYNEQFF.

The J gene is TRBJ2-3, the V gene TRBV7-9, with TRBD2 matching over 13 bases. This CDR3 has 15 residues. CDR1 and CDR2 from the germline V gene are SEHNR and FQNEAQ (reference sequence). Losses at the gene ends were 5 bases for V and 6 bases for J; bases not matched to a gene: 5. The CDR3 DNA reads TGTGCCAGCAGCCCAGGGACTAGCGGGATGGATACGCAGTATTTT. Residues: CASSPGTSGMDTQYF.

V and J are TRBV7-9 and TRBJ2-1, with unresolved D. The CDR3 length is 12 residues. V dropped 4 bases and J dropped 10 bases, with 11 bases sitting between them. Germline CDR1 and CDR2: SEHNR and FQNEAQ (reference sequence). This chain's CDR3 is CASSSDRNEQFF. CDR3 sequence (DNA): TGTGCCAGCAGCTCCGATAGGAACGAGCAGTTCTTC.

In this sample, this clonotype turned up many times. This chain connects TRBV11-2 to TRBJ2-2; tentatively, D is TRBD2 (6 bases). This CDR3 region has 15 residues. Trimming removed 7 bases from V and 1 base from J, with 13 bases in between. In germline, CDR1 is SGHAT, CDR2 FQNNGV. CDR3 DNA sequence: TGTGCCAGCACCTATCTGCGGGGGAACACCGGGGAGCTGTTTTTT. Protein product: CASTYLRGNTGELFF.

This clonotype was seen ten or more times. The chain has TRBV6-4 and TRBJ2-1; a weak D match, TRBD2 (5 bases). The CDR3 has 15 amino acids. Germline V gene data show CDR1 as MRHNA and CDR2 as SNTAGT. The V end was cut by 2 bases, the J end by 3 bases, with 11 bases between. This CDR3 is CASSDKRDYYNEQFF. In DNA, the CDR3 is TGTGCCAGCAGTGACAAACGAGACTACTACAATGAGCAGTTCTTC.

V is TRBV20-1 and J is TRBJ2-1; 7 bases fit TRBD2. CDR1 and CDR2 from the germline V gene are DFQATT and SNEGSKA (reference sequence). V lost 6 bases, J lost 3 bases, and 8 bases stayed unmatched. This CDR3 contains 14 residues. The CDR3 sequence is CSARGGTIYNEQFF. For the CDR3, the DNA is TGCAGTGCGCGGGGAGGGACCATCTACAATGAGCAGTTCTTC.

The chain couples TRBV23-1 to TRBJ2-3, with no clear D. TRBV23-1 is marked as an open reading frame, function uncertain. The CDR3 has 11 amino acids. The V and J ends lost 8 bases and 4 bases respectively, with 7 bases between them. CDR3 sequence (DNA): TGCGCCAGCCCCCGACCAGATACGCAGTATTTT. Its translation is CASPRPDTQYF.

This clonotype was seen at least ten times. The V call is TRBV3-1, the J call TRBJ2-5, with 7 bases matching TRBD1. V dropped 8 bases and J dropped 1; count of bases not matched to a gene: 4. CDR1 and CDR2 from the germline V gene are LGHDT and YNNKEL (reference sequence). The CDR3 covers 13 residues. For the CDR3, the DNA is TGTGCCAGCGAAAACAGGGGCCAAGAGACCCAGTACTTC. Its protein product is CASENRGQETQYF.

The gene calls are TRBV19 and TRBJ1-5; TRBD1 matches at 7 bases. The germline gives CDR1 LNHDA, CDR2 SQIVND (reference sequence). CDR3 length: 16 amino acids. The junction had 8 bases not matched to a gene; V was cut back by 5 bases and J by 1 base. This chain's CDR3 is CASSLLTGRSNQPQHF. CDR3 bases: TGTGCCAGTAGTCTCTTGACAGGGAGGAGCAATCAGCCCCAGCATTTT.

At least ten counts were recorded for this clonotype. V is TRBV4-1 and J is TRBJ2-7; D is perhaps TRBD1 or TRBD2 (5 bases each). CDR3 size: 12 residues. CDR1 is MGHRA, CDR2 YSYEKL, per germline. Trimming cost V 8 bases and J 2 bases, with 10 bases left between them. CDR3: CASRGVTYEQYF. CDR3 DNA sequence: TGCGCCAGCCGAGGGGTAACCTACGAGCAGTACTTC.

This clonotype came up many times. The chain carries TRBV20-1 and TRBJ1-5; D unresolved. The CDR3 is made up of 15 amino acids. Trimming left V 0 bases short and J 2 bases short, with 11 bases between. The germline V gene encodes CDR1 DFQATT and CDR2 SNEGSKA (reference sequence). As DNA, the CDR3 is TGCAGTGCTAGAGATCCGGGGAGAGGCAATCAGCCCCAGCATTTT. This gives the protein CSARDPGRGNQPQHF.

CDR3 region: CASSFLAGGFPYEQYF. CDR3 bases: TGTGCCAGCAGCTTTCTAGCGGGAGGCTTTCCCTACGAGCAGTACTTC. This rearrangement joins TRBV7-2 to TRBJ2-7, with TRBD2 identical over 11 bases. CDR1 and CDR2 from the germline V gene are SGHTA and FQGNSA. CDR3 size: 16 residues. The trim removed 3 bases at V and 2 bases at J, leaving 6 bases unmatched.

This clonotype showed up just a few times. A much larger clone lies a single base off, so this may be a read error. The chain couples TRBV21-1 to TRBJ2-7. TRBV21-1 counts as a pseudogene. The CDR3 runs to 10 residues. CDR3 sequence: CASSPYEQYF. The CDR3, as DNA: TGTGCCAGCAGCCCCTACGAGCAGTACTTC.